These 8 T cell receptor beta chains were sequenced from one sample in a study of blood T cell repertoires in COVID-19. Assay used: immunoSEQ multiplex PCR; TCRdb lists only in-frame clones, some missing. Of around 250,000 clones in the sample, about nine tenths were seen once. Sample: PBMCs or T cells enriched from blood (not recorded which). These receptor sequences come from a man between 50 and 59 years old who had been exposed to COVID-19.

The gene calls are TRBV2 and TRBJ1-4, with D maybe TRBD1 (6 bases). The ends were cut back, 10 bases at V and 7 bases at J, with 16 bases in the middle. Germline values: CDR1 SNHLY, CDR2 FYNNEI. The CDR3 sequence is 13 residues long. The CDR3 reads CANEGGYGEKLFF. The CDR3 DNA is TGTGCCAACGAAGGGGGTTACGGTGAAAAACTGTTTTTT.

This CDR3 is CASSQDRVRETQYF. The CDR3 region has the DNA TGTGCCAGCAGCCAAGACAGGGTCCGAGAGACCCAGTACTTC. This chain uses TRBV7-2 with TRBJ2-5; 7 bases agree with TRBD1. Germline CDR1 is SGHTA and CDR2 is FQGNSA. The CDR3 totals 14 residues. The junction had 7 bases not matched to a gene; V was cut back by 5 bases and J by 4 bases. The variable domain in full, with the rest retrieved from reference TRBV7-2 and TRBJ2-5, is GAGVSQSPSNKVTEKGKDVELRCDPISGHTALYWYRQSLGQGLEFLIYFQGNSAPDKSGLPSDRFSAERTGGSVSTLTIQRTQQEDSAVYLCASSQDRVRETQYFGPGTRLLVL.

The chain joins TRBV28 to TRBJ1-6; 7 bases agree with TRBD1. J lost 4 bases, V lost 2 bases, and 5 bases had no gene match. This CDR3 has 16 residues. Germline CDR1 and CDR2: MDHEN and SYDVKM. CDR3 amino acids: CASSLLQGQYNSPLHF. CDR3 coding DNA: TGTGCCAGCAGTTTACTCCAGGGACAGTATAATTCACCCCTCCACTTT.

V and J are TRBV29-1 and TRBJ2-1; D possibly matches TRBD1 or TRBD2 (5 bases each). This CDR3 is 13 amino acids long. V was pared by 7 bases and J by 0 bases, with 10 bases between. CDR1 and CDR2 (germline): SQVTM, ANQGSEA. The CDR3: CSGGRSSYNEQFF. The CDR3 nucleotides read TGCAGCGGGGGACGGAGCTCCTACAATGAGCAGTTCTTC.

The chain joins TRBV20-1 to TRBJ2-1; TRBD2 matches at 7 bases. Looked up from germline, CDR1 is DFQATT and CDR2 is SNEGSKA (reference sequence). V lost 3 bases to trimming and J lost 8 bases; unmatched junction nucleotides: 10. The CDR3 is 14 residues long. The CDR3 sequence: CSASQGGSLDEQFF. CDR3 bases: TGCAGTGCTAGTCAAGGCGGGAGTCTTGATGAGCAGTTCTTC.

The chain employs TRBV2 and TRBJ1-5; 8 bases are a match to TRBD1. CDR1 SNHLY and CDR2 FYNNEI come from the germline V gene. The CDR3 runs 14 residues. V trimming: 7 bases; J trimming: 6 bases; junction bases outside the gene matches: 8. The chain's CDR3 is CASTVTGEIQPQHF. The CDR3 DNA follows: TGTGCCAGCACCGTGACAGGGGAGATTCAGCCCCAGCATTTT.

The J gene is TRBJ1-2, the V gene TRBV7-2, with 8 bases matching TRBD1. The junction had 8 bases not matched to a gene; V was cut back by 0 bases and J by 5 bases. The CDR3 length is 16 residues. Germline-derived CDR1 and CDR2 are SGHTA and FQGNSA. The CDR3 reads CASSLAPDRAQYGYTF. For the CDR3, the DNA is TGTGCCAGCAGCTTAGCCCCGGACAGGGCTCAGTATGGCTACACCTTC.

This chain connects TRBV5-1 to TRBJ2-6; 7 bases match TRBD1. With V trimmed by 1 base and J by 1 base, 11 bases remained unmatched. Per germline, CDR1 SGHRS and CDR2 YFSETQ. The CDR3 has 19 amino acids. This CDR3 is CASSLRGRTYSSGANVLTF. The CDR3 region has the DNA TGCGCCAGCAGCTTGAGGGGGCGTACTTACTCTTCTGGGGCCAACGTCCTGACTTTC.